A selection of T cell receptor beta chains follows, all from one sample in a study of blood T cell repertoires in COVID-19. Method: immunoSEQ multiplex PCR; TCRdb's copy keeps in-frame clones and lacks some. The sample yields 150,000 to 200,000 clones, around four fifths seen once. Sequenced material: peripheral blood. Receptors were obtained from a woman between 65 and 79 years old with COVID-19, enrolled during active disease. Each CDR3 is given with its conserved first and last residue. D genes are given only for firm matches. Part of the rows lack a size; the others show once, few, many or a class for expanded clones.

J gene | V gene | D gene | clone size | CDR3 length | CDR3 protein | CDR3 DNA
TRBJ2-1 | TRBV2 | TRBD2 | . | 15 | CASRRTSGSGYEQFF | TGTGCCAGCCGCCGAACTAGCGGGAGCGGCTATGAGCAGTTCTTC
TRBJ2-4 | TRBV19 | . | . | 14 | CASSQRDKGNIQYF | TGTGCCAGTAGTCAAAGGGACAAGGGAAACATTCAGTACTTC
TRBJ1-5 | TRBV6-5 | . | . | 13 | CASRGTINQPQHF | TGTGCCAGCAGAGGGACAATTAATCAGCCCCAGCATTTT
TRBJ1-2 | TRBV19 | . | once | 15 | CASTSPGSTVYGYTF | TGTGCCAGTACCAGTCCGGGATCCACGGTGTATGGCTACACCTTC
TRBJ2-5 | TRBV7-3 | . | once | 15 | CASSLIWGGQETQYF | TGTGCCAGCAGCTTAATCTGGGGGGGCCAGGAGACCCAGTACTTC
TRBJ1-1 | TRBV4-2 | TRBD1 | . | 15 | CASSQDLTGDYEAFF | TGTGCCAGCAGCCAAGATCTCACAGGGGATTATGAAGCTTTCTTT
TRBJ2-4 | TRBV6-1 | . | once | 18 | CASSELKAGGLAKNIQYF | TGTGCCAGCAGTGAACTGAAAGCGGGCGGACTAGCCAAAAACATTCAGTACTTC
TRBJ1-5 | TRBV30 | . | once | 13 | CAWSLSQRQPQHF | TGTGCCTGGAGTCTGTCTCAGAGGCAGCCCCAGCATTTT
TRBJ2-7 | TRBV7-2 | . | . | 14 | CATNAAGLDHEQYF | TGTGCCACCAACGCCGCGGGTTTAGACCACGAGCAGTACTTC
TRBJ2-3 | TRBV30 | . | . | 14 | CAWGGTWSTDTQYF | TGTGCCTGGGGAGGGACATGGAGCACAGATACGCAGTATTTT
TRBJ2-1 | TRBV6-5 | . | . | 15 | CASSYHRQGGDEQFF | TGTGCCAGCAGTTACCACCGACAGGGAGGAGATGAGCAGTTCTTC
TRBJ2-3 | TRBV3-1/TRBV3-2 | TRBD1 | . | 15 | CASSLGGQGLGTQYF | TGTGCCAGCAGCCTGGGGGGACAGGGGTTGGGCACGCAGTATTTT
TRBJ1-2 | TRBV28 | . | once | 14 | CASSFRGGGHGYTF | TGTGCCAGCAGTTTTAGGGGGGGCGGGCATGGCTACACCTTC
TRBJ2-7 | TRBV29-1 | TRBD1 | . | 13 | CSVYPQGVHEQYF | TGCAGCGTTTACCCACAGGGGGTACACGAGCAGTACTTC
TRBJ1-2 | TRBV19 | TRBD1 | . | 14 | CASSTRDSNYGYTF | TGTGCCAGTAGCACCCGGGACAGTAACTATGGCTACACCTTC
TRBJ1-1 | TRBV7-3 | . | . | 13 | CATSVGQGTEAFF | TGTGCCACCTCCGTTGGGCAGGGCACTGAAGCTTTCTTT
TRBJ1-1 | TRBV2 | TRBD1 | . | 14 | CASIQGWVNTEAFF | TGTGCCAGCATACAGGGGTGGGTGAACACTGAAGCTTTCTTT